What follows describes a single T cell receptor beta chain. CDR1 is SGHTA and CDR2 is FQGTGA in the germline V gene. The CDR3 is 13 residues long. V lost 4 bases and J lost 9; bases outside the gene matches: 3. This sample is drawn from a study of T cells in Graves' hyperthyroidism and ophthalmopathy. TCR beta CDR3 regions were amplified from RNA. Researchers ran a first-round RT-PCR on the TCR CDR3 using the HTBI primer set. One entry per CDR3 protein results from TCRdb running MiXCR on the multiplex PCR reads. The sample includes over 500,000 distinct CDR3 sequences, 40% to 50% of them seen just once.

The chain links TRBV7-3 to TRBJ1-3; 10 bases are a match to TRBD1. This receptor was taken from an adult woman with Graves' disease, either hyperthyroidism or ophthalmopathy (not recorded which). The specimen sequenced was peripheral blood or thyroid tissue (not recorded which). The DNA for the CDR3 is TGTGCCAGCAGCTCAAGACAGGGGGCCACCATATATTTT. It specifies CASSSRQGATIYF.